Below, one T cell receptor (beta chain) is given with its context. Its cognate antigen is unknown. PCR was performed using 60 Vbeta and 13 Jbeta primers. Clones were read by immunoSEQ multiplex PCR, and TCRdb kept only the in-frame ones, dropping some. The sample lists around 210,000 clones; approximately 79% were seen once. The data originate from a study of cytomegalovirus exposure and HLA in healthy donors. Whole-study results and caveats: Most CMV-associated TCR beta chains were later found to appear HLA-restricted. As a later analysis showed, a missense DCLRE1C variant was linked to trimming of TCR beta V- and J-genes. When analyzed later, the rates of TCR association showed variation by HLA locus, with DRB1 the most and HLA-C the fewest.

The sequenced sample was PBMCs. This TCR was sampled from a man in his fifties or sixties in good health and CMV-seronegative.

In DNA, the CDR3 is TGTGCCAGCATCGCGAGTCGGGAGGGGCCAATCGGTGAGCAGTTCTTC. Encoded protein: CASIASREGPIGEQFF. The chain carries TRBV7-9 and TRBJ2-1; 8 positions match TRBD2. The CDR3 is 16 residues long. Germline assignment: CDR1 SEHNR and CDR2 FQNEAQ (reference sequence). V gave up 7 bases and J gave up 9 bases; unmatched junction bases: 17.